This T cell receptor (beta chain) is from a study of regulatory T cells in long-lasting Graves disease. Arm-PCR of CDR3 regions with iRepertoire HTBI primers generated TCR beta libraries. TCRdb re-called the multiplex PCR reads with MiXCR, one entry per CDR3 protein. Among about 420,000 distinct CDR3 sequences listed, about 15% were seen once. Time point meaning: newly diagnosed GD, antithyroid drugs for less than 3 months. Generation of the TCR library employed RNA extracted from PBMCs. The V and J ends lost 2 bases and 9 bases respectively, with 5 bases between them. Germline CDR1 SEHNR, CDR2 FQNEAQ (reference sequence). There are 11 residues in the CDR3. In this sample, this clonotype turned up a few times. A much more abundant neighbour one base away suggests this may be a read error. This sample was also put to use in a study of T cells in Graves' hyperthyroidism and ophthalmopathy.

This specimen was peripheral blood mononuclear cells (PBMCs), taken at new diagnosis, from a patient treated with antithyroid drugs. The receptor was isolated from a woman aged 18 to 35 with Graves disease. This chain connects TRBV7-9 to TRBJ2-1; D unresolved. DNA of the CDR3: TGTGCCAGCAGCTTAAAGTTTGAGCAGTTCTTC. It encodes CASSLKFEQFF.